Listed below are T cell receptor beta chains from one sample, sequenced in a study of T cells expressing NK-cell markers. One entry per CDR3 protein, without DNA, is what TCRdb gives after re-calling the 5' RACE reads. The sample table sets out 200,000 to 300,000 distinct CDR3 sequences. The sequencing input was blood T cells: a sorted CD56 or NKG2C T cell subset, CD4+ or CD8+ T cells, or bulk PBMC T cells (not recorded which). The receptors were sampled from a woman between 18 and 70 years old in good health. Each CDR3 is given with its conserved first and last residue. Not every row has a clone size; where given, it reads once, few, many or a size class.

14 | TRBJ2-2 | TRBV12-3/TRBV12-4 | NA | CASRHTDAAGELFF
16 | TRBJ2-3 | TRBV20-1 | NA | CSASRLAGGRTDTQYF
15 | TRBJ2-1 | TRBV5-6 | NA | CASSLQVGAYNEQFF
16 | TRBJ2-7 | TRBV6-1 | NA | CASRADRGQGSYEQYF
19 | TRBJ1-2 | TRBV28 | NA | CASSFGTGAPWGTNYGYTF
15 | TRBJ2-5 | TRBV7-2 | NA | CASSSQTGAWETQYF
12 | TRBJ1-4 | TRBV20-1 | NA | CSGRGGGEKLFF
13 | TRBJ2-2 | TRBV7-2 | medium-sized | CASSRGNTGELFF
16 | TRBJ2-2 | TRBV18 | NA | CASSPRDRQNTGELFF
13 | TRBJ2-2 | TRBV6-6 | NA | CASRRQDTGELFF
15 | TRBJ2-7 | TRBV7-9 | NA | CASSPRRRETYEQYF
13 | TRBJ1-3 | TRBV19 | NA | CASSSQAPAAIYF
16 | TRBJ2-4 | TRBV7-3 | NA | CASSLSGGGAANIQYF
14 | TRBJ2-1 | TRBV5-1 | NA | CASSLVSGLNEQFF
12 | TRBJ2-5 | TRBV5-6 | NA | CASSSRWGTQYF
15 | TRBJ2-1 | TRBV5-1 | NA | CASTSGNRHDNEQFF
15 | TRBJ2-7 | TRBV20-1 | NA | CSASQLAGAPYEQYF
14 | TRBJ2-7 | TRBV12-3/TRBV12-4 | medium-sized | CASRLAGGPYEQYF
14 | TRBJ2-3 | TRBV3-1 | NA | CASSQDARTDTQYF
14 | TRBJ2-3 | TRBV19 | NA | CASRETGEGDTQYF
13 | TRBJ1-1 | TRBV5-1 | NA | CASSVGEMGEAFF
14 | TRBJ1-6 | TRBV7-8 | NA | CASSLRQGRSPLHF
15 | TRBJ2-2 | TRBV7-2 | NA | CASSPRAYRTGELFF
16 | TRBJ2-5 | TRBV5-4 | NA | CASSPEPSRDQETQYF
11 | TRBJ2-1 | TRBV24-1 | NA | CATSDFYEQFF
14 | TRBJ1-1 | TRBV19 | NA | CASTPDRVGPEAFF
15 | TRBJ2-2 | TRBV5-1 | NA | CASTVTTQGVGELFF
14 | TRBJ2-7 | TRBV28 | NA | CASRKNRDQYEQYF
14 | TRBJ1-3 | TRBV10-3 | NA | CAISDWTPPGTIYF
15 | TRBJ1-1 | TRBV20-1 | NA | CSARSLLGSGTEAFF
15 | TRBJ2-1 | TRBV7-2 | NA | CASRSPGQGIYEQFF
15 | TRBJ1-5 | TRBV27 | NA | CASRPGDGNNQPQHF
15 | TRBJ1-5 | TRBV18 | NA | CASSPIRDSNQPQHF
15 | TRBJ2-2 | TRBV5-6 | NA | CASSLRQAGAGELFF
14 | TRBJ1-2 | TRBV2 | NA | CASSYHTGDYGYTF
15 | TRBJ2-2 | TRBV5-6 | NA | CASSRTPENTGELFF
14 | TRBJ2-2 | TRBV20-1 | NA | CSARGRQPPGELFF
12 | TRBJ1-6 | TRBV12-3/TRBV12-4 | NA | CASSSAHSPLHF
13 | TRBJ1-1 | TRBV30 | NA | CAADRDENTEAFF
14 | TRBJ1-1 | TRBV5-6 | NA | CASSSLTHWVVAFF
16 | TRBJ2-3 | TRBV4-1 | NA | CASSQADRASADTQYF
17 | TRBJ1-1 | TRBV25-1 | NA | CASSDLASTTGGTEAFF
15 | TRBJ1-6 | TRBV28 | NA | CASSSGTGANSPLHF
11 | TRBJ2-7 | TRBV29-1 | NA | CSVNRGGEQYF
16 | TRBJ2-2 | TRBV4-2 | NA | CASRRTDGMNTGELFF
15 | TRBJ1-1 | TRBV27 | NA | CASRGDRGMNTEAFF
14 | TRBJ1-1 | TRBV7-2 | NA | CASSLAPANTEAFF
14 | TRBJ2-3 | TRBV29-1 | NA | CSVQPGQGADTQYF
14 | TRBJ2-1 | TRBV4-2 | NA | CASSQEPAYNEQFF
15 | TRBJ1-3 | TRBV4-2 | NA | CASSRARSSGNTIYF
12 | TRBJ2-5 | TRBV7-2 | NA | CASSLFRETQYF
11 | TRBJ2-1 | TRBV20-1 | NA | CSARPLGEQFF
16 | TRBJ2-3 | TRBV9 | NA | CASSAGLAGRTDTQYF
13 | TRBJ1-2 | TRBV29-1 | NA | CSVSAGEHYGYTF
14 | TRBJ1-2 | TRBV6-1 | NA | CASGGRTGNYGYTF
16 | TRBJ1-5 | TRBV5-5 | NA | CASSPGGPRVGQPQHF
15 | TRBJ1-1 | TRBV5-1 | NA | CASSFMGRVGTEAFF
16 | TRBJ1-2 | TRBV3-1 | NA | CASSQLKGINLYGYTF
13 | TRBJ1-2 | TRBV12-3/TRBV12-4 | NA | CASSRERGATMTF